This TCR beta chain was identified during a study of T cell repertoires in cytomegalovirus infection. Study details: Public signatures in TCR beta pointed to CMV infection and matching HLA type.

Study results and limitations: HLA-C-restricted CMV clonotypes gave the most frequent clonotype in two of eight donors.

Using its own MiXCR run on the reads, TCRdb lists one record per CDR3 protein. The sample holds about 180,000 distinct CDR3 sequences; around 15% are singletons and the top ten take 20% to 30%. The CDR3 spans 14 residues. CDR1 and CDR2 from the germline V gene are SGHRS and YFSETQ. In its sample, this clonotype was seen many times. Its cognate antigen is unknown. At one boundary the junction diverges from the germline segment, which might be a read error. The source material was PBMCs. This receptor was obtained from a human donor in good health (CMV status not recorded). Some clones in this sample may be carry-over from other donors' samples. The rearrangement links TRBV5-1 to TRBJ1-1; 7 nucleotides line up with TRBD1. The CDR3 sequence: CASSLRTGNTEAFF. DNA for the CDR3: TGTGCCAGCAGCCTCCGGACAGGGAACACTGAAGCTTTCTTT.